The 5 T cell receptor beta chains below come from one sample, sequenced in a study of blood T cell repertoires in COVID-19. Libraries were prepared by immunoSEQ multiplex PCR; TCRdb keeps only in-frame clonotypes and omits some of them. The sample shows 52,000 or so clones, 83% of them seen only once. The material sequenced was peripheral blood. Receptor source: a man aged 40-50 years with acute or convalescent COVID-19.

The V call is TRBV2, the J call TRBJ1-4, with unresolved D. CDR1 is SNHLY and CDR2 is FYNNEI in the germline V gene. This CDR3 region has 14 residues. Trimming removed 3 bases at V and 3 bases at J, with 8 bases between. In nucleotides, the CDR3 is TGTGCCAGCAGTGACGGTAGTTCTAATGAAAAACTGTTTTTT. It is translated as CASSDGSSNEKLFF.

This sequence joins TRBV6-5 and TRBJ1-6, with D tentatively TRBD1 (5 bases). The ends were cut back, 5 bases at V and 7 bases at J, with 15 bases in the middle. This CDR3 has 15 amino acids. Germline lookup yields CDR1 MNHEY and CDR2 SVGAGI. CDR3: CASSPSVTVNSPLHF. The CDR3, as DNA: TGTGCCAGCAGTCCCTCAGTGACAGTCAATTCACCCCTCCACTTT.

The rearrangement joins TRBV3-1 (or the pseudogene TRBV3-2) to TRBJ2-2; the match to TRBD2 covers 7 bases. With 1 base clipped from V and 6 bases from J, the junction kept 5 bases outside the gene matches. Germline CDR1 reads LGHDT; CDR2 reads YNNKEL (reference sequence). CDR3 length: 15 residues. CDR3 loop: CASSQARGGAGELFF. The DNA of the CDR3 is TGTGCCAGCAGCCAAGCGAGGGGAGGGGCCGGGGAGCTGTTTTTT.

The chain combines TRBV18 with TRBJ1-2; weak D call: TRBD1 (5 bases). Germline values: CDR1 KGHSH, CDR2 LQKENI. The CDR3 loop spans 13 amino acids. Trimming left V 3 bases short and J 8 bases short, with 13 bases between. The CDR3 DNA follows: TGTGCCAGCTCACCGGCGACAGAATCAGGCTACACCTTC. It specifies CASSPATESGYTF.

This clone was seen only a few times. The chain is built from TRBV3-1 (or the pseudogene TRBV3-2) and TRBJ1-6; the D is unclear. The CDR3 has 12 amino acids. Per the germline V gene, CDR1 is LGHDT and CDR2 is YNNKEL (reference sequence). Trimming took 2 bases from V and 6 from J, leaving 2 bases between them. The DNA of the CDR3 is TGTGCCAGCAGCCAACTTAATTCACCCCTCCACTTT. It codes for CASSQLNSPLHF.